What follows are 6 T cell receptor beta chains derived from one specimen sequenced in a study of T cell responses to AZD1222 COVID-19 vaccine. This table comes from immunoSEQ multiplex PCR, and its TCRdb copy is limited to in-frame clones, with some not included. The sample records around 110,000 clones, roughly 87% being singletons. The sequencing here drew on peripheral blood, taken on day 0 of AZD1222 vaccination. These receptors came from an adult in good health.

J is TRBJ2-7 and V is TRBV4-1; no firm D call. The CDR3 contains 14 residues. The ends were cut back, 4 bases at V and 4 bases at J, with 14 bases in the middle. The V gene's germline CDR1 is MGHRA and CDR2 YSYEKL. This CDR3 reads CASSLSPVGYEQYF. CDR3 nucleotides: TGCGCCAGCAGCCTAAGCCCGGTCGGGTACGAGCAGTACTTC.

V is TRBV19 and J is TRBJ2-1, with TRBD2 identical over 7 bases. Looked up from germline, CDR1 is LNHDA and CDR2 is SQIVND (reference sequence). V shed 6 bases and J 2 bases; nucleotides not matched to a gene: 1. The length of the CDR3 is 13 residues. The CDR3, as DNA: TGTGCCAGTAGACTAGCGACCTACAATGAGCAGTTCTTC. Its translation: CASRLATYNEQFF.

The V gene is TRBV9, the J gene TRBJ1-1; D remains ambiguous. Trimming removed 4 bases from V and 0 bases from J, with 25 bases in between. The germline V gene has CDR1 SGDLS and CDR2 YYNGEE. The CDR3 contains 19 residues. Written as DNA, the CDR3 is TGTGCCAGCAGCCCCCTCCGGGCCACTGGCAGGCAGATGAACACTGAAGCTTTCTTT. Protein: CASSPLRATGRQMNTEAFF.

The rearrangement uses TRBV7-8 and TRBJ1-1; no firm D call. Germline V gene lookup returns CDR1 SGHVS and CDR2 FQNEAQ. The V end was cut by 5 bases, the J end by 5 bases, with 9 bases between. The CDR3 runs to 12 residues. The CDR3 sequence is CASSQQGTEAFF. DNA for the CDR3: TGTGCCAGCAGCCAACAAGGTACTGAAGCTTTCTTT.

This clone was observed once. The chain employs TRBV27 and TRBJ1-2; 7 nucleotides align to TRBD1. Germline V gene data show CDR1 as MNHEY and CDR2 as SMNVEV (reference sequence). This CDR3 comprises 14 residues. J lost 4 bases, V lost 3 bases, and 5 bases had no gene match. The CDR3 here is CASSFKQGIYGYTF. For the CDR3, the DNA is TGTGCCAGCAGTTTTAAACAGGGGATCTATGGCTACACCTTC.

The genes are TRBV28 and TRBJ2-4; TRBD2 is a possible D gene (5 bases). CDR3 size: 14 residues. Per the germline V gene, CDR1 is MDHEN and CDR2 is SYDVKM. V shed 4 bases and J shed 0 bases, with 7 bases lying between them. The CDR3 DNA sequence: TGTGCCAGCAGTTGGACTGCAGCCAAAAACATTCAGTACTTC. It specifies CASSWTAAKNIQYF.